The present entry profiles one T cell receptor (beta chain) with its context. Its cognate antigen is unknown. The data originate from a study of T cell responses to AZD1222 COVID-19 vaccine. Overall study findings and caveats: Scientists sampled the repertoires only once the peak T cell response had passed. Donors skewed white British and female; clonal diversity was possibly underestimated. It was only 6 or 7 AZD1222 recipients who were seropositive at baseline.

Assay: immunoSEQ multiplex PCR; the TCRdb copy retains only in-frame clones and omits some. The sample includes 75,000 to 100,000 clones, around 88% of them seen just once. Trimming removed 6 bases at V and 4 bases at J, with 18 bases between. Germline V lookup: CDR1 KGHSH, CDR2 LQKENI. The CDR3 is made up of 15 amino acids. The source was peripheral blood, collected on day 0 of MenACWY control vaccination. V gene TRBV18 combines with J gene TRBJ1-1; D ambiguous. This receptor was obtained from an adult in good health. The CDR3 here is CASSPRDVVGTEAFF. The CDR3 nucleotides read TGTGCCAGCTCCCCCCGTGACGTGGTGGGCACTGAAGCTTTCTTT.